The TCR beta chain described here comes from a study of vaccination effects on CD4 cells after COVID-19. Study-wide results and caveats: Sampling in the study covered few convalescent patients and included no early post-infection timepoints.

Turning to this clone: Its cognate antigen is unknown.

The data were produced by immunoSEQ multiplex PCR, yet TCRdb's version contains in-frame clones alone and is incomplete. The sample shows 80,000 to 95,000 clones, under 85% of them seen only once. Germline CDR1 is MNHEY and CDR2 is SVGAGI. J gave up 4 bases and V 0 bases, and 5 bases lay outside the gene matches. The CDR3 totals 15 residues. Using viral peptide pools, the ViraFEST assay grew out antigen-specific CD4+ T cells prior to sequencing. It was after roughly 11 days of culture that CD4+ T cells were isolated. Everyone in the study got two shots of either the BNT162b2 or mRNA-1273 vaccine. Sequencing used CD4+ T cells from PBMCs cultured with HCoV-OC43 spike peptides, obtained after COVID-19 vaccination. This sample's subset: HCoV-OC43 spike overlapping peptide pool stimulation. This receptor was obtained from a human donor who received a COVID-19 vaccine. This chain uses TRBV6-5 with TRBJ1-2; 7 bases map to TRBD1. The CDR3 reads CASSYSTGDAYGYTF. The CDR3 coding sequence is TGTGCCAGCAGTTACTCTACAGGGGACGCCTATGGCTACACCTTC.